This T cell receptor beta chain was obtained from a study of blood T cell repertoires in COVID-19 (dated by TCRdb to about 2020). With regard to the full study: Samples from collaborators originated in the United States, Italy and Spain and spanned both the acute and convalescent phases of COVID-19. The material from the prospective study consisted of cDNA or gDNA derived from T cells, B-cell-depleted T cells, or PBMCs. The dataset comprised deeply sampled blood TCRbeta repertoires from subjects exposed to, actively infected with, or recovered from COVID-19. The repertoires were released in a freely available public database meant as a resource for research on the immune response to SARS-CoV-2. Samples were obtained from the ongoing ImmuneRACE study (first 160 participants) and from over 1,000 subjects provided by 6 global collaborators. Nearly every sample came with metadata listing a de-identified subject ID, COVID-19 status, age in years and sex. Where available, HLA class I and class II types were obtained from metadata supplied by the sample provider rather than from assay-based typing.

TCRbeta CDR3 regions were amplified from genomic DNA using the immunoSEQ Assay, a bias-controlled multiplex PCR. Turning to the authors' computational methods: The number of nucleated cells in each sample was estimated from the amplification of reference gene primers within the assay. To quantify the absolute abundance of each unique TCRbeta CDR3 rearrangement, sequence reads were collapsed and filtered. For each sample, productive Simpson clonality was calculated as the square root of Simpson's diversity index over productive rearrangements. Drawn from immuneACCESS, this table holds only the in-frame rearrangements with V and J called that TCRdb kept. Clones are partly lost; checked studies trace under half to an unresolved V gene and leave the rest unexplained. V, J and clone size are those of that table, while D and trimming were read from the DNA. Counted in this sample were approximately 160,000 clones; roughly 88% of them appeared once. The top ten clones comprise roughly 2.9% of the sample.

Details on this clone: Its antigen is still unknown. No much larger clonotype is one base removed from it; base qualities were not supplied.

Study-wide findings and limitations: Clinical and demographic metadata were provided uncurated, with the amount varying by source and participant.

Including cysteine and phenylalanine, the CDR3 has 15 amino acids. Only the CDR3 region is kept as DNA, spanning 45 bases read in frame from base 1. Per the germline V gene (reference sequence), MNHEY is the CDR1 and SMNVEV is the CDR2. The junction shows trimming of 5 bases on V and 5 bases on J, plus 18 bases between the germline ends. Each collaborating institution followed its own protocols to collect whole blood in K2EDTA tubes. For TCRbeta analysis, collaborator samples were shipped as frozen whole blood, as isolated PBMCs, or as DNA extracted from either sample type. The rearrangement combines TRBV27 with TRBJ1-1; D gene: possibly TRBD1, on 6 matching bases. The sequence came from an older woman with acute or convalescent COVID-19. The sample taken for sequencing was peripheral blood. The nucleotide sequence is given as TGTGCCAGCAGTCGTAACAGGGCTGAGGGGACTGAAGCTTTCTTT. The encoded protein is CASSRNRAEGTEAFF.